This entry features one T cell receptor (beta chain) sequence. Its antigen is undetermined. This sample was taken from a study of T cells in tuberculosis. This sample's time point: new active TB diagnosis, blood taken before or within 7 days of starting treatment. Notes on the study in general: Selection depended on which cryopreserved specimens were available.

V shed 3 bases, J shed 4 bases, and the junction held 2 bases outside the gene matches. Germline V gene sequence: CDR1 LNHDA, CDR2 SQIVND (reference sequence). The CDR3 has 15 residues. Assay: immunoSEQ multiplex PCR; the TCRdb copy retains only in-frame clones and omits some. The data hold under 50,000 clones, with 94% observed a single time. The sample consisted of PBMCs, taken at tuberculosis diagnosis. This chain joins TRBV19 and TRBJ2-1; 11 bases are shared with TRBD2. The clonotype comes from an adult with tuberculosis. DNA for the CDR3: TGTGCCAGTAGTATTGGGACTAGCGGATACAATGAGCAGTTCTTC. Protein: CASSIGTSGYNEQFF.